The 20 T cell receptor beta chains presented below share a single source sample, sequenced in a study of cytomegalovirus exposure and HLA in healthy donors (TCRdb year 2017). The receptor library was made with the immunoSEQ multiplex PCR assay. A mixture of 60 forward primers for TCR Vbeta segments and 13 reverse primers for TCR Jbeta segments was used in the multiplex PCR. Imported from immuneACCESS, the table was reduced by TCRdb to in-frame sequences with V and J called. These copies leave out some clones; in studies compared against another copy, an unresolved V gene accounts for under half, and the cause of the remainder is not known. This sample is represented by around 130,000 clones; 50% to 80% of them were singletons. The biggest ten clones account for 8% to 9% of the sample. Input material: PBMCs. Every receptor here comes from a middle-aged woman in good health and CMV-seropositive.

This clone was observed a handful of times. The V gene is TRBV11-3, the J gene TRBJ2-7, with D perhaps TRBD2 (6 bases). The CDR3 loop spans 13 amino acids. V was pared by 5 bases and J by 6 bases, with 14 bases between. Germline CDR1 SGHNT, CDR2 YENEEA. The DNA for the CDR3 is TGTGCCAGCAGCGCCACTAGCAATAGCGAGCAGTACTTC. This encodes CASSATSNSEQYF.

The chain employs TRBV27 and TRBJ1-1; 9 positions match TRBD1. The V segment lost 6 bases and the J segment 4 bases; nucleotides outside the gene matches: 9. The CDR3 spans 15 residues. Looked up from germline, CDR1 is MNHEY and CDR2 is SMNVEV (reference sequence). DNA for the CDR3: TGTGCCAGCAGCCTAAACAGGGGGCGACCCACTGAAGCTTTCTTT. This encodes CASSLNRGRPTEAFF.

The CDR3 bases are TGCGCCAGCAGCCCTACGGGTGCCTACGAGCAGTACTTC. This translates into CASSPTGAYEQYF. The chain has TRBV5-1 and TRBJ2-5, with D unresolved. The J call may be faulty, since TRBJ2-7 better matches the DNA end. This CDR3 is 13 amino acids long. Germline V gene lookup returns CDR1 SGHRS and CDR2 YFSETQ.

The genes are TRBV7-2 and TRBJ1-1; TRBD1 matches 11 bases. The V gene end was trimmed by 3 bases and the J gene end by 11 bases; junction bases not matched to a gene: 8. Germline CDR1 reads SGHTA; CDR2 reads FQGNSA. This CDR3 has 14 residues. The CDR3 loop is CASSFPGQGGTAFF. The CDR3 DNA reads TGTGCCAGCAGCTTTCCGGGACAGGGGGGGACGGCTTTCTTT.

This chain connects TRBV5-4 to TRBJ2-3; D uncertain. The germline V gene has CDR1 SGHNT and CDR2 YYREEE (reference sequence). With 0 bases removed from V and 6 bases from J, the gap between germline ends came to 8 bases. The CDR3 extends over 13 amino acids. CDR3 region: CASSLGAGDTQYF. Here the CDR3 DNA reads TGTGCCAGCAGCTTGGGTGCCGGGGATACGCAGTATTTT.

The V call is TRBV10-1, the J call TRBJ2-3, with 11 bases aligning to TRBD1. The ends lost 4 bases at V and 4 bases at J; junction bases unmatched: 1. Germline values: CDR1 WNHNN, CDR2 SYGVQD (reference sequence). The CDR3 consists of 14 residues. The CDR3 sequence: CASSGGQGADTQYF. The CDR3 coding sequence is TGCGCCAGCAGTGGGGGACAGGGGGCAGATACGCAGTATTTT.

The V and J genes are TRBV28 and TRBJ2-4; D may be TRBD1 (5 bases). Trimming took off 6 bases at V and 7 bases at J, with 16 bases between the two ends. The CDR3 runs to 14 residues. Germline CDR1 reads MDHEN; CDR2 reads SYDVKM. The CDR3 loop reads CASSRQGRENIQYF. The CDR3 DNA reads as TGTGCCAGCAGCAGGCAGGGCCGCGAGAACATTCAGTACTTC. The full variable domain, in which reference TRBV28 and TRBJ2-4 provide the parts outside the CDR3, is DVKVTQSSRYLVKRTGEKVFLECVQDMDHENMFWYRQDPGLGLRLIYFSYDVKMKEKGDIPEGYSVSREKKERFSLILESASTNQTSMYLCASSRQGRENIQYFGAGTRLSVL.

This chain's CDR3 is CASSYGGNLYGYTF. The CDR3 DNA follows: TGTGCCAGCAGTTACGGGGGGAACCTGTATGGCTACACCTTC. The V gene is TRBV6-6, the J gene TRBJ1-2, with a tentative D call TRBD1 (5 bases). The length of the CDR3 is 14 residues. The ends were cut back, 2 bases at V and 5 bases at J, with 12 bases in the middle. CDR1 and CDR2 from the germline V gene are MNHNY and SVGAGI (reference sequence).

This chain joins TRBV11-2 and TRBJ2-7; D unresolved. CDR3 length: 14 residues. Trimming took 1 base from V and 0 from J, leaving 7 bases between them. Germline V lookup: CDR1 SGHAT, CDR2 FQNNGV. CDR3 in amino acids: CASSLVESSYEQYF. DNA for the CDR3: TGTGCCAGCAGCTTAGTTGAGAGCTCCTACGAGCAGTACTTC.

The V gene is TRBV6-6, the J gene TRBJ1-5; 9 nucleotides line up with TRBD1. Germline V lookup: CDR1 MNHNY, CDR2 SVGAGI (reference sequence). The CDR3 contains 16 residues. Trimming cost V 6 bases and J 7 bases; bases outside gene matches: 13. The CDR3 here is CASRNHGQGYGQPQHF. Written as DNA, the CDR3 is TGTGCCAGCAGGAACCACGGACAGGGGTACGGACAGCCCCAGCATTTT.

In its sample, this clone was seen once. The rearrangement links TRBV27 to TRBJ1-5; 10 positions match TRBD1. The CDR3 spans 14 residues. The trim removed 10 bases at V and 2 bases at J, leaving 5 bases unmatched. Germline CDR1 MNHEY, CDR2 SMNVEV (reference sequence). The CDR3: CATRQGAGNQPQHF. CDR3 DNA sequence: TGTGCCACCCGACAGGGGGCAGGCAATCAGCCCCAGCATTTT.

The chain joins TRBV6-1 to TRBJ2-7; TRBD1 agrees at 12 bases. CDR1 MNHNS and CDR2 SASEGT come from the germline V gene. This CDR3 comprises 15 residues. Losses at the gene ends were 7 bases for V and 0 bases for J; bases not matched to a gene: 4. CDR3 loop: CASTPGQGASYEQYF. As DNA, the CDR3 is TGTGCCAGCACTCCGGGACAGGGGGCCTCCTACGAGCAGTACTTC.

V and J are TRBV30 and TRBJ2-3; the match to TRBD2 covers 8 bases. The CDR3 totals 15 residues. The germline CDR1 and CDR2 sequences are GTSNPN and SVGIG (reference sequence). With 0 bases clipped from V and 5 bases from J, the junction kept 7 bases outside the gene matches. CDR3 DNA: TGTGCCTGGAGTGTAGGAGCGGGGGTTTTAGATACGCAGTATTTT. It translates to CAWSVGAGVLDTQYF. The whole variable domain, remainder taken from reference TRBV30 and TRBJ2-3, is SQTIHQWPATLVQPVGSPLSLECTVEGTSNPNLYWYRQAAGRGLQLLFYSVGIGQISSEVPQNLSASRPQDRQFILSSKKLLLSDSGFYLCAWSVGAGVLDTQYFGPGTRLTVL.

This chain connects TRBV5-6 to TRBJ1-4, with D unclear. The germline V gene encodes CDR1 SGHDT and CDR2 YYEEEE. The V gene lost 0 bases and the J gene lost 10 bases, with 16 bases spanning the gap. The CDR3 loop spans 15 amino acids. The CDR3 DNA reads TGTGCCAGCAGCTTGGCCGGGGTCCCCGGCGGAAAACTGTTTTTT. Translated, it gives CASSLAGVPGGKLFF.

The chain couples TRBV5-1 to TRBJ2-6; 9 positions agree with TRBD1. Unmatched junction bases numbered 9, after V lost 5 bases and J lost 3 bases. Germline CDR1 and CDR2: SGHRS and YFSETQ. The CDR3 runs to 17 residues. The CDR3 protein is CASRKTGGVGGANVLTF. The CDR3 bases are TGCGCCAGCAGGAAAACAGGGGGCGTAGGTGGGGCCAACGTCCTGACTTTC.

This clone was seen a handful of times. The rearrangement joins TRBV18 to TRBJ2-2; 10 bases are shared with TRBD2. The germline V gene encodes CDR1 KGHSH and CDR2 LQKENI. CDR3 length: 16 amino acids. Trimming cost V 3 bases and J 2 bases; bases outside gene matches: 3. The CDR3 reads CASSPPSGGNTGELFF. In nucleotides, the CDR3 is TGTGCCAGCTCACCCCCTAGCGGGGGCAACACCGGGGAGCTGTTTTTT.

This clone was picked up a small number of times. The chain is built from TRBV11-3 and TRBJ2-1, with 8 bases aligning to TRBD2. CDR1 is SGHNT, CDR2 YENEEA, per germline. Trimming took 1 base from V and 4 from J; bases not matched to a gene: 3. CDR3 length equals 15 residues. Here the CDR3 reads CASSLAGGHYNEQFF. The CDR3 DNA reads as TGTGCCAGCAGCTTAGCGGGGGGGCATTACAATGAGCAGTTCTTC.

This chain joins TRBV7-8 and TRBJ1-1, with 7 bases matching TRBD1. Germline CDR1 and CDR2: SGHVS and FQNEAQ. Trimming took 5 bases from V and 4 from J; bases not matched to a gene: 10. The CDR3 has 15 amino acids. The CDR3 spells CASSPWDRVGTEAFF. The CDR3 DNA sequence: TGTGCCAGCAGCCCCTGGGACAGAGTGGGCACTGAAGCTTTCTTT.

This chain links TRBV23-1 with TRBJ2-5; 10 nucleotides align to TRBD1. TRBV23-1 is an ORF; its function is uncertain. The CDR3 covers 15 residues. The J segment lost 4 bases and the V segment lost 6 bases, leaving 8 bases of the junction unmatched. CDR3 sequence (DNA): TGCGCCAGCAGCTCGGGACAGGGGATGGGAGAGACCCAGTACTTC. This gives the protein CASSSGQGMGETQYF.

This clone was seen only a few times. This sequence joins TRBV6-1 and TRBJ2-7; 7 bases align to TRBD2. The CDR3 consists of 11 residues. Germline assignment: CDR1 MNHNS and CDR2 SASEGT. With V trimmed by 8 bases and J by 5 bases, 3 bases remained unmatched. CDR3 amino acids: CASGRADEQYF. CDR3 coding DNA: TGTGCCAGCGGGAGGGCGGACGAGCAGTACTTC.